Listed here are 5 T cell receptor beta chains from one sample, sequenced in a study of CXCR3-negative and CXCR3-positive naive CD8 T cells. With UMI labels, 5' RACE was used to prepare the TRB cDNA libraries. TCRdb reprocessed the 5' RACE reads and stores each CDR3 protein as one record, lacking DNA. This repertoire includes fewer than 7,000 distinct CDR3 sequences. Sample: naive CXCR3- CD8+ T cells from blood. Subset of the sample: CD45RO-CCR7+CD27+CD95- naive CD8+ T cells lacking CXCR3 (TNR3-). These receptors all stem from a human donor in good health. Some clones in this sample may be carry-over from other donors' samples.

Considering frequency, this clonotype is medium-sized. The rearrangement links TRBV20-1 to TRBJ2-1; TCRdb selects TRBD1, and the lack of DNA leaves this call unchecked. CDR1 and CDR2 from the germline V gene are DFQATT and SNEGSKA (reference sequence). The CDR3 contains 16 residues. CDR3 sequence reads: CSARDRGSGGLNEQFF.

The chain is built from TRBV5-1 and TRBJ2-1. The CDR3 sequence is 15 residues long. CDR1 is SGHRS, CDR2 YFSETQ, per germline. CDR3 residues: CASSLRTGPYNEQFF.

By frequency, this clonotype registers medium-sized. V gene TRBV15 combines with J gene TRBJ2-7; TCRdb proposes TRBD1, but this gene call is untestable without DNA. The germline gives CDR1 LNHNV, CDR2 YYDKDF (reference sequence). The CDR3 is 16 residues long. The CDR3 loop is CATSRARDRKFNEQYF.

The rearrangement links TRBV6-2 or TRBV6-3 to TRBJ2-5; absent DNA, TCRdb's TRBD2 call cannot be checked. The CDR3 loop spans 15 amino acids. In germline, CDR1 is MNHEY, CDR2 SVGEGT. The CDR3 loop reads CATGHTGRLQETQYF.

The chain carries TRBV2 and TRBJ2-7; TCRdb picks TRBD1, but there is no DNA to check that call. Germline V gives CDR1 SNHLY, CDR2 FYNNEI. This CDR3 contains 19 residues. CDR3 in amino acids: CASSEWPPMGLPLTYEQYF.